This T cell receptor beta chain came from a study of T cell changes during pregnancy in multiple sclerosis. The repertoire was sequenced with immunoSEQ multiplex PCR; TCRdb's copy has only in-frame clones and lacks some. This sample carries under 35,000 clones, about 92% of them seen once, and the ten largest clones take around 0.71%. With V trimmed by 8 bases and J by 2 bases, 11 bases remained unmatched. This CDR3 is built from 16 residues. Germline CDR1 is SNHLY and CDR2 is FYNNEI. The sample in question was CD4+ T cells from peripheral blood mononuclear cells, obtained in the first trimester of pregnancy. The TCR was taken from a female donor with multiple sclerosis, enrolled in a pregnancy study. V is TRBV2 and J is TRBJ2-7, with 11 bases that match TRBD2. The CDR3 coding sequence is TGTGCCAGCGCCGCCAGACCTAGCGGGGGGACCTACGAGCAGTACTTC. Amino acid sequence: CASAARPSGGTYEQYF.